Each of the 23 T cell receptor beta chains below was sequenced from the same sample in a study of T cells in Graves' hyperthyroidism and ophthalmopathy (dated by TCRdb to about 2019). Libraries were constructed by multiplex PCR. The instrument given in TCRdb is Illumina HiSeq 2000. Amplification of TCR beta CDR3 regions was carried out from RNA transcripts. The TCR CDR3 was subjected to a first round of RT-PCR using the HTBI primer set and the Qiagen OneStep RT-PCR kit. Using fastp at Q25 and MiXCR, TCRdb reprocessed the public reads and kept productive beta chains. Each CDR3 protein appears once, grouped with its most common genes and DNA. The sample table contains over 500,000 distinct CDR3 sequences; only one count was recorded for roughly a sixth of them. The ten largest make up roughly 15% of the sample. Source material: blood. Every receptor here comes from a woman younger than 35 with Graves' ophthalmopathy.

This clonotype was counted a few times. The rearrangement uses TRBV5-8 and TRBJ2-3; D unclear. This CDR3 has 11 residues. V was shortened by 2 bases and J by 8 bases, with 6 bases between the two germline ends. CDR1 and CDR2 (germline): SGHTS, YDEGEE. The CDR3 region has the DNA TGTGCCAGCAGCTTAGTCCGTACGCAGTATTTT. Translation: CASSLVRTQYF.

The V call is TRBV28, the J call TRBJ2-4; 8 bases line up with TRBD2. Losses at the gene ends were 1 base for V and 4 bases for J; bases not matched to a gene: 6. Germline CDR1 is MDHEN and CDR2 is SYDVKM. CDR3 length: 16 amino acids. CDR3 sequence reads: CASSLSSGSWKNIQYF. CDR3 sequence (DNA): TGTGCCAGCAGTTTATCGAGCGGGAGCTGGAAAAACATTCAGTACTTC.

A single count supports this clonotype. The V gene is TRBV7-9, the J gene TRBJ1-5; D perhaps matches TRBD1 (5 bases). V shed 1 base and J shed 6 bases, with 13 bases lying between them. Per the germline V gene, CDR1 is SEHNR and CDR2 is FQNEAQ (reference sequence). The CDR3 totals 15 residues. CDR3 amino acids: CASSLGGNSGQPQHF. CDR3 bases: TGTGCCAGCAGCTTAGGGGGGAATTCGGGTCAGCCCCAGCATTTT.

V usage is TRBV27 and J usage is TRBJ2-7; 8 nucleotides match TRBD1. The CDR3 is 13 amino acids. Trimming at V came to 7 bases and at J to 5 bases, leaving 7 bases not matched to a gene. The germline CDR1 and CDR2 sequences are MNHEY and SMNVEV (reference sequence). The CDR3 reads CASTRQGSDEQYF. The CDR3 coding sequence is TGTGCCAGCACTAGACAGGGGAGCGACGAGCAGTACTTC.

This clonotype was counted ten times or more. The V gene is TRBV29-1, the J gene TRBJ2-3, with 8 bases fitting TRBD2. V lost 2 bases, J lost 4 bases, and 14 bases stayed unmatched. The CDR3 spans 17 residues. Germline CDR1 SQVTM, CDR2 ANQGSEA. Here the CDR3 reads CSVELGKTGGISDTQYF. The CDR3 DNA reads TGCAGCGTTGAATTGGGAAAAACGGGAGGGATATCAGATACGCAGTATTTT.

This clonotype has ten or more counts. The gene calls are TRBV28 and TRBJ2-5, with 11 positions matching TRBD2. V was pared by 3 bases and J by 4 bases, with 13 bases of the junction left unmatched. This CDR3 comprises 18 residues. Germline V gene lookup returns CDR1 MDHEN and CDR2 SYDVKM. The CDR3 loop is CASSFLLAGDWLGETQYF. In DNA form, the CDR3 reads TGTGCCAGCAGTTTCCTACTAGCGGGAGACTGGTTGGGAGAGACCCAGTACTTC.

This chain joins TRBV7-9 and TRBJ1-2; D might be TRBD1 (5 bases). V was pared by 6 bases and J by 6 bases, with 11 bases between. This CDR3 contains 12 residues. CDR1 SEHNR and CDR2 FQNEAQ come from the germline V gene (reference sequence). Here the CDR3 reads CASRGARDGYTF. DNA of the CDR3: TGTGCCAGCAGAGGGGCCCGGGATGGCTACACCTTC. The full variable domain, in which reference TRBV7-9 and TRBJ1-2 provide the parts outside the CDR3, is DTGVSQNPRHKITKRGQNVTFRCDPISEHNRLYWYRQTLGQGPEFLTYFQNEAQLEKSRLLSDRFSAERPKGSFSTLEIQRTEQGDSAMYLCASRGARDGYTFGSGTRLTVV.

This clonotype has at least ten counts. The rearrangement links TRBV18 to TRBJ2-5; the D is unclear. Germline assignment: CDR1 KGHSH and CDR2 LQKENI. The CDR3 extends over 12 amino acids. The V end was cut by 5 bases, the J end by 0 bases, with 4 bases between. CDR3 region: CASSTNQETQYF. The CDR3 coding sequence is TGTGCCAGCTCAACGAACCAAGAGACCCAGTACTTC.

This clonotype was recorded at least ten times. The V call is TRBV12-3 or TRBV12-4, the J call TRBJ2-3; the D gene is possibly TRBD1 (6 bases). The V and J ends lost 2 bases and 7 bases respectively, with 25 bases between them. This CDR3 is 18 amino acids long. This CDR3 reads CASSLRLLLAGEVNTQYF. CDR3 nucleotides: TGTGCCAGCAGTTTACGATTGTTGTTGGCAGGGGAAGTAAATACGCAGTATTTT.

This clonotype has only a few counts. V usage is TRBV28 and J usage is TRBJ2-5, with D possibly TRBD1 on 8 matching bases. Germline V gene data show CDR1 as MDHEN and CDR2 as SYDVKM. This CDR3 is 16 amino acids long. Between the trimmed V and J ends, which lost 0 bases and 5 bases, there was a span of 16 bases. In DNA form, the CDR3 reads TGTGCCAGCAGTTTATGGAACAGGGGGGGTCGGGAGACCCAGTACTTC. Translated: CASSLWNRGGRETQYF.

Ten or more counts support this clonotype. The chain carries TRBV4-1 and TRBJ2-7; the D gene is possibly TRBD2 (5 bases). V gave up 1 base and J gave up 5 bases, with 9 bases separating them. Germline V CDR1 and CDR2: MGHRA, YSYEKL. The CDR3 has 13 residues. CDR3: CASSQVSGDEQYF. The CDR3 nucleotides are TGCGCCAGCAGCCAAGTGTCCGGGGACGAGCAGTACTTC.

There are many counts of this clonotype. The rearrangement links TRBV11-2 to TRBJ2-3; no clear D gene. Germline V CDR1 and CDR2: SGHAT, FQNNGV. The V end lost 1 base, the J end lost 0 bases, and 5 bases lay between the germline ends. The CDR3 covers 14 residues. Written as DNA, the CDR3 is TGTGCCAGCAGCTTAGGTTTTAGCACAGATACGCAGTATTTT. Translated: CASSLGFSTDTQYF.

By frequency in the sample, this clonotype is medium-sized. This chain joins TRBV7-3 and TRBJ2-5; D is ambiguous. Trimming cost V 0 bases and J 7 bases, with 9 bases left between them. Germline CDR1 SGHTA, CDR2 FQGTGA. The CDR3 has 13 amino acids. The DNA for the CDR3 is TGTGCCAGCAGCTTAACAGCGACCGGGACCCAGTACTTC. Its protein is CASSLTATGTQYF.

The CDR3 here is CAISEMYDSRTTEAFF. The CDR3 DNA is TGTGCCATCAGTGAAATGTACGACAGTCGAACGACTGAAGCTTTCTTT. This chain links TRBV10-3 with TRBJ1-1; maybe TRBD1 (5 bases). Germline loops: CDR1 ENHRY, CDR2 SYGVKD. V was shortened by 3 bases and J by 5 bases, with 19 bases between the two germline ends. The CDR3 extends over 16 amino acids.

This clonotype has a count of ten or more. The chain is built from TRBV11-2 and TRBJ2-7; 11 bases are a match to TRBD2. CDR3 length: 17 amino acids. The V and J ends lost 4 bases and 7 bases, in that order; junction bases with no gene match: 15. Germline assignment: CDR1 SGHAT and CDR2 FQNNGV. The CDR3 region has the DNA TGTGCCAGCAGCTCCCCCCGTACGACTAGCGGGACAAGGGAGCAGTACTTC. Encoded protein: CASSSPRTTSGTREQYF.

Ten or more counts support this clonotype. The gene calls are TRBV28 and TRBJ1-5; D uncertain. This CDR3 has 18 amino acids. V was clipped by 2 bases and J by 0 bases, with 17 bases between them. Germline V gene lookup returns CDR1 MDHEN and CDR2 SYDVKM. The CDR3, as DNA: TGTGCCAGCAGTTTACCCCGCACTCATGGGAATAGCAATCAGCCCCAGCATTTT. Its translation: CASSLPRTHGNSNQPQHF.

This sequence joins TRBV19 and TRBJ1-2; TRBD1 is a possible D gene (5 bases). Per the germline V gene, CDR1 is LNHDA and CDR2 is SQIVND (reference sequence). This CDR3 is built from 15 residues. Trimming cost V 6 bases and J 5 bases, with 19 bases left between them. Here the CDR3 reads CASRRGTDRLYGYTF. CDR3 DNA sequence: TGTGCCAGTAGAAGGGGCACTGATCGTCTTTATGGCTACACCTTC.

The V call is TRBV28, the J call TRBJ2-7; 13 bases are shared with TRBD2. The CDR3 contains 19 residues. The V segment lost 6 bases and the J segment 0 bases; nucleotides outside the gene matches: 14. Germline CDR1 MDHEN, CDR2 SYDVKM. The DNA of the CDR3 is TGTGCCAGCAGCCTTAGCCCAGGGACTAGCGGGGTAAGCTCCTACGAGCAGTACTTC. Its translation: CASSLSPGTSGVSSYEQYF.

The chain employs TRBV28 and TRBJ1-5; weak D call: TRBD1 (5 bases). The ends were cut back, 6 bases at V and 5 bases at J, with 17 bases in the middle. This CDR3 comprises 15 residues. From germline, CDR1 is MDHEN and CDR2 SYDVKM. CDR3 nucleotides: TGTGCCAGCAGCCCGCGGTCAGGGCAGGATCAGCCCCAGCATTTT. It yields the protein CASSPRSGQDQPQHF.

This clonotype occurred many times. The rearrangement uses TRBV7-9 and TRBJ2-7; D gene uncertain. V was pared by 5 bases and J by 3 bases, with 8 bases between. The CDR3 spans 12 residues. Germline CDR1 and CDR2: SEHNR and FQNEAQ (reference sequence). CDR3 in DNA: TGTGCCAGCAGCCGCAAGGGCTACGAGCAGTACTTC. It is translated as CASSRKGYEQYF. The whole variable domain, filled in from reference TRBV7-9 and TRBJ2-7, reads DTGVSQNPRHKITKRGQNVTFRCDPISEHNRLYWYRQTLGQGPEFLTYFQNEAQLEKSRLLSDRFSAERPKGSFSTLEIQRTEQGDSAMYLCASSRKGYEQYFGPGTRLTVT.

There are a few counts of this clonotype. J is TRBJ1-4 and V is TRBV27; D is unresolved. Trimming took off 7 bases at V and 7 bases at J, with 13 bases between the two ends. Looked up from germline, CDR1 is MNHEY and CDR2 is SMNVEV (reference sequence). This CDR3 has 13 residues. CDR3 region: CASTGRVGEKLFF. CDR3 DNA: TGTGCCAGCACCGGACGCGTGGGTGAAAAACTGTTTTTT.

With regard to this clonotype: This may arise from a read error, as a much more abundant clone is one base away. The chain is built from TRBV5-1 and TRBJ1-1, with D possibly being TRBD1 (5 bases). The V gene's germline CDR1 is SGHRS and CDR2 YFSETQ. CDR3 length equals 15 residues. As DNA, the CDR3 is TGCGCCGGCAGCGGGGAAGAAGGGGCCGAAACTGAAGCTTTCTTT. Protein sequence: CAGSGEEGAETEAFF. Full variable domain (outside the CDR3, taken from reference TRBV5-1 and TRBJ1-1): KAGVTQTPRYLIKTRGQQVTLSCSPISGHRSVSWYQQTPGQGLQFLFEYFSETQRNKGNFPGRFSGRQFSNSRSEMNVSTLELGDSALYLCAGSGEEGAETEAFFGQGTRLTVV.

The table lists this clonotype with many counts. The J gene is TRBJ2-5, the V gene TRBV20-1; D is undetermined. CDR3 length: 14 amino acids. Between the trimmed V and J ends, which lost 0 bases and 2 bases, there was a span of 10 bases. CDR1 and CDR2 (germline): DFQATT, SNEGSKA (reference sequence). The CDR3 DNA reads as TGCAGTGCTAGAGATGCAAGGCTTCAAGAGACCCAGTACTTC. Translated, it gives CSARDARLQETQYF.